The sample holds a few counts of the clone carrying this T cell receptor (beta chain). This specimen comes from a study of T-cell reconstitution after alpha-beta-depleted transplantation in children. As it was prepared, the TCRbeta library received unique molecular identifiers. TCRdb reanalysed the PCR reads using MiXCR and keeps one entry per CDR3 protein. Of about 540,000 distinct CDR3 sequences listed, approximately 20% are singletons. Germline V lookup: CDR1 DFQATT, CDR2 SNEGSKA (reference sequence). This CDR3 is built from 15 residues. The V gene end was trimmed by 4 bases and the J gene end by 4 bases; junction bases not matched to a gene: 11.

Sequencing used PBMCs from the stem cell graft donor, obtained from the stem cell graft. The source is a human donor who donated a stem cell graft to a child with acute lymphoblastic leukemia. The rearrangement uses TRBV20-1 and TRBJ2-5; the match to TRBD1 covers 8 bases. The DNA of the CDR3 is TGCAGTGCTATATCAAGACAGGGGAGTAGAGAGACCCAGTACTTC. Amino acids: CSAISRQGSRETQYF.